This TCR beta chain was sequenced in a study of T cells in Graves' hyperthyroidism and ophthalmopathy. Overall study findings and caveats: The majority of expanded thyroid clonotypes above 0.001 also appeared in blood.

Researchers amplified the TCR beta CDR3 regions from RNA transcripts. In the first-round RT-PCR of the TCR CDR3, the HTBI primer set was used. TCRdb reanalysed the multiplex PCR reads using MiXCR and keeps one entry per CDR3 protein. Of around 500,000 distinct CDR3 sequences listed, around 15% are singletons. This clonotype was seen only a few times. Its specificity is not known. Patients aged 18 to 65 had newly diagnosed hyperthyroidism of under 2 months' duration. Each diagnosis drew on symptoms, thyroxine, TRAb, thyroid ultrasound and orbital computed tomography findings. This CDR3 has 14 amino acids. The V end lost 4 bases, the J end lost 2 bases, and 12 bases lay between the germline ends. The germline gives CDR1 MGHRA, CDR2 YSYEKL.

The sample taken for sequencing was blood. The origin of this receptor is a woman in her 40s with Graves' hyperthyroidism. The V and J genes are TRBV4-1 and TRBJ2-7; unclear D gene. The CDR3 is CASSLLERAYEQYF. In nucleotides, the CDR3 is TGCGCCAGCAGCCTCTTGGAGAGAGCCTACGAGCAGTACTTC.